This T cell receptor beta chain was retrieved from a study of shared clonotypes between healthy human individuals. The V segment lost 4 bases and the J segment 4 bases; nucleotides outside the gene matches: 6. Germline V lookup: CDR1 SGHNT, CDR2 YYREEE (reference sequence). This CDR3 is 15 amino acids long. Produced via immunoSEQ multiplex PCR; TCRdb's table is partial and in-frame only. The sample has about 490,000 clones, about 85% seen once. The sample consisted of PBMCs. This chain links TRBV5-4 with TRBJ2-3, with 10 bases matching TRBD2. The sequence was obtained from a woman aged 40 to 50 in good health. Some clones in this sample may be carry-over from other donors' samples. The CDR3 nucleotides are TGTGCCAGCAGCGAACCGGGACTAGCGTCAGATACGCAGTATTTT. It is translated as CASSEPGLASDTQYF. Complete variable domain (other parts from reference TRBV5-4 and TRBJ2-3): ETGVTQSPTHLIKTRGQQVTLRCSSQSGHNTVSWYQQALGQGPQFIFQYYREEENGRGNFPPRFSGLQFPNYSSELNVNALELDDSALYLCASSEPGLASDTQYFGPGTRLTVL.